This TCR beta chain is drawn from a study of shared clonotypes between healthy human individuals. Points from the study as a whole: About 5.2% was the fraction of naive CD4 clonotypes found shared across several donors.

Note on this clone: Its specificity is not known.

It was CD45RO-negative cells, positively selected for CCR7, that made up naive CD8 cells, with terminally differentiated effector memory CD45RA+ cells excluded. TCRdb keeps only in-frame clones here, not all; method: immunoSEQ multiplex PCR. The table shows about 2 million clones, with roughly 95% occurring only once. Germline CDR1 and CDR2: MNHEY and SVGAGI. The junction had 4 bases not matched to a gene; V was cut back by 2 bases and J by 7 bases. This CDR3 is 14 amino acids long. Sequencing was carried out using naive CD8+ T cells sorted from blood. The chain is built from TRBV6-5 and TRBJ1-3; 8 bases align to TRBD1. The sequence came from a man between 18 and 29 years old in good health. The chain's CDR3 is CASSYGQGANTIYF. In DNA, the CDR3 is TGTGCCAGCAGTTACGGACAGGGCGCCAACACCATATATTTT.